This T cell receptor beta chain was sequenced during a study of cytomegalovirus exposure and HLA in healthy donors. Across the whole study: Earlier, 100 million to 120 million unique TCR beta sequences were recovered from about 200 million T cells by an analysis.

Notes on the study in general: Accurate HLA-A and HLA-B prediction from TCR beta sequences was reported for most subjects. Associated with HLA alleles at 0.05 false discovery rate in a later analysis were 15,000 to 20,000 TCR beta sequences. In a later analysis, a missense DCLRE1C variant was linked to TCR beta V- and J-gene trimming.

This clone was detected only a few times. Its antigen remains unknown. The study ran its PCR with 60 Vbeta and 13 Jbeta primers. Using immunoSEQ multiplex PCR, the repertoire was profiled, and TCRdb retains in-frame clones only, with some absent. Altogether about 82,000 clones are present, 10% being singletons, with the ten largest covering approximately 24%. Trimming removed 0 bases at V and 2 bases at J, with 11 bases between. The CDR3 covers 15 residues. Germline V gene data show CDR1 as SGDLS and CDR2 as YYNGEE. The TCR originated in a man in his sixties in good health and CMV-seropositive. Sequencing was done on a sample of PBMCs. The chain has TRBV9 and TRBJ1-1, with a possible D match to TRBD1 (5 bases). The chain's CDR3 is CASSVGQTHNTEAFF. CDR3 nucleotides: TGTGCCAGCAGCGTAGGACAGACCCACAACACTGAAGCTTTCTTT.